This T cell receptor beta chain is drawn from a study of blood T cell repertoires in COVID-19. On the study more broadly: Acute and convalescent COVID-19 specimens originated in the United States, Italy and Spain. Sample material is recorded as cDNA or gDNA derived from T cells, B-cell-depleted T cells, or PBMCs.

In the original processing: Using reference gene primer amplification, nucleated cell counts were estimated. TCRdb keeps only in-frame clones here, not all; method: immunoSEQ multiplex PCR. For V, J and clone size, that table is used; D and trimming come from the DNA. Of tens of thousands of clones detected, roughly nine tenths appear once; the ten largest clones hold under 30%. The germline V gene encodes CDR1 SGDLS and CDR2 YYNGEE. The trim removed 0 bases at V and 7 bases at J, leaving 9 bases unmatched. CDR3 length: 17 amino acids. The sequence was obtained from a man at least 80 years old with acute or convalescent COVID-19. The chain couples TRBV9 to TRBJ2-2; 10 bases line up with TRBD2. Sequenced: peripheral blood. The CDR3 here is CASSVELAGRAGGELFF. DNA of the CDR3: TGTGCCAGCAGCGTAGAACTAGCGGGGAGAGCGGGCGGGGAGCTGTTTTTT.